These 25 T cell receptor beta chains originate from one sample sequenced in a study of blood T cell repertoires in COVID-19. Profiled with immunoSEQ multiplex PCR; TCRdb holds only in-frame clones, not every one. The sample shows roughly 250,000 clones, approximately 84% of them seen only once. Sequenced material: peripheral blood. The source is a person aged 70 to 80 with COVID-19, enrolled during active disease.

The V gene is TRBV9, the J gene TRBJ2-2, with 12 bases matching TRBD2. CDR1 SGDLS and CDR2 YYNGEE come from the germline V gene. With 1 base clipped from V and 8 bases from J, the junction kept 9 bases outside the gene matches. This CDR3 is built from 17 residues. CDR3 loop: CASSVRSSSGRVGELFF. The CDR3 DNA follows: TGTGCCAGCAGCGTACGGTCGTCTAGCGGGAGGGTGGGGGAGCTGTTTTTT.

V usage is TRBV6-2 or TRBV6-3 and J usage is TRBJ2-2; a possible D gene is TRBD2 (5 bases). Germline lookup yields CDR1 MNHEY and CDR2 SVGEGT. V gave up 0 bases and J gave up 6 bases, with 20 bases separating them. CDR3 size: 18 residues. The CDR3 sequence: CASSYSIKGGLVSGELFF. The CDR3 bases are TGTGCCAGCAGTTACTCGATCAAAGGAGGCCTTGTGTCCGGGGAGCTGTTTTTT.

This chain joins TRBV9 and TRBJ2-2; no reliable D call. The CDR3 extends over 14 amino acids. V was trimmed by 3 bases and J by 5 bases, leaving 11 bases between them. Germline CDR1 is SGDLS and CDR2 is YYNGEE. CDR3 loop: CASSGASYTGELFF. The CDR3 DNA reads TGTGCCAGCAGCGGAGCGAGTTATACCGGGGAGCTGTTTTTT.

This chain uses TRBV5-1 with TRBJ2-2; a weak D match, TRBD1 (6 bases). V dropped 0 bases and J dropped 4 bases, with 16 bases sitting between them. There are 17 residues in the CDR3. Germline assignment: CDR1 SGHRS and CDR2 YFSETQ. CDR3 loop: CASSLAKVQGSTGELFF. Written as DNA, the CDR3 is TGCGCCAGCAGCTTGGCAAAGGTACAGGGCTCCACCGGGGAGCTGTTTTTT.

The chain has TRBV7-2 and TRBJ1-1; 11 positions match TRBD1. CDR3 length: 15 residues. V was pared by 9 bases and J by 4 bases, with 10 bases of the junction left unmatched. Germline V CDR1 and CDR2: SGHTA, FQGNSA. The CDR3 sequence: CASGGQGGLSTEAFF. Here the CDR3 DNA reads TGTGCCAGTGGGGGACAGGGGGGCCTCAGCACTGAAGCTTTCTTT.

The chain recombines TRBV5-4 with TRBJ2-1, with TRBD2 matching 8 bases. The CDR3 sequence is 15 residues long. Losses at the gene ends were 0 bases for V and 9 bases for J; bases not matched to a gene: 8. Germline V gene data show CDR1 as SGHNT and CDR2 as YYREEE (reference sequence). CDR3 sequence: CASSLAGGLYAEQFF. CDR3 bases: TGTGCCAGCAGCTTGGCGGGGGGGCTGTACGCTGAGCAGTTCTTC.

In DNA form, the CDR3 reads TGTGCCAGCAGCCCGGGGGGGGCCGGACAGTACTTC. Its translation is CASSPGGAGQYF. The chain links TRBV11-2 to TRBJ2-7, with 8 bases fitting TRBD2. Germline V gene data show CDR1 as SGHAT and CDR2 as FQNNGV. The CDR3 is 12 amino acids. Unmatched junction bases numbered 7, after V lost 5 bases and J lost 10 bases.

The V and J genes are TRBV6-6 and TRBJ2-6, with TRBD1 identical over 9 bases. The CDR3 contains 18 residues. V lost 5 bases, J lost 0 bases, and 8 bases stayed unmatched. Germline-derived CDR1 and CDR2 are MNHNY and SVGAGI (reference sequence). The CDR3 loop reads CASSPGTGSGSGANVLTF. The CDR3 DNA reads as TGTGCCAGCAGTCCCGGGACAGGGTCCGGCTCTGGGGCCAACGTCCTGACTTTC.

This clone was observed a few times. This CDR3 is CASSLADATYFNSPLHF. DNA for the CDR3: TGCGCCAGCAGCTTGGCCGATGCCACCTACTTCAATTCACCCCTCCACTTT. The V and J genes are TRBV5-1 and TRBJ1-6; D gene ambiguous. The CDR3 is 17 residues long. V shed 0 bases and J shed 7 bases, with 17 bases lying between them. Per germline, CDR1 SGHRS and CDR2 YFSETQ.

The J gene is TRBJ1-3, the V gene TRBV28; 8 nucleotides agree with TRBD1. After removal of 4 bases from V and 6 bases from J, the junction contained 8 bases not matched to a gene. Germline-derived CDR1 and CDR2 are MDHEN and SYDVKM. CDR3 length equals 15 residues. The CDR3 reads CASSSLRGRINTIYF. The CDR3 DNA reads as TGTGCCAGCAGTTCACTCAGGGGGCGCATAAACACCATATATTTT.

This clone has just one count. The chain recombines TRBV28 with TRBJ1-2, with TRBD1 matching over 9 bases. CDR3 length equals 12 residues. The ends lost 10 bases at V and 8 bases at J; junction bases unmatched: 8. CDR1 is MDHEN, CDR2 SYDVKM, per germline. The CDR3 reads CATQQGAMGYTF. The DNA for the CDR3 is TGTGCCACCCAACAGGGGGCGATGGGCTACACCTTC.

In nucleotides, the CDR3 is TGTGCCAGCAGCCAAGGGACTAGCGGGGGGAGGCGGGAGACCCAGTACTTC. Protein product: CASSQGTSGGRRETQYF. V usage is TRBV3-1 (or the pseudogene TRBV3-2) and J usage is TRBJ2-5; TRBD2 aligns across 14 bases. This CDR3 region has 17 residues. Trimming removed 1 base from V and 5 bases from J; junction bases left unmatched: 6. Germline V gives CDR1 LGHDT, CDR2 YNNKEL (reference sequence).

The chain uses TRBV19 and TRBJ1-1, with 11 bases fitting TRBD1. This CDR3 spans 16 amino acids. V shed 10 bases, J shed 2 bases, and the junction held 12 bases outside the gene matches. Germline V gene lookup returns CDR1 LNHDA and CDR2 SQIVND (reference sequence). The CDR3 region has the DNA TGTGCCACCTCATGGCCGCGGACAGGGGGCAACACTGAAGCTTTCTTT. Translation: CATSWPRTGGNTEAFF.

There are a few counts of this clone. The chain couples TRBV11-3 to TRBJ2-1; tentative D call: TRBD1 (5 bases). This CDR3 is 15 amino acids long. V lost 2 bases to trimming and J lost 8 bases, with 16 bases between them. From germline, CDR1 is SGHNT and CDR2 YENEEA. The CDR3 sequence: CASSLYSLGRDEQFF. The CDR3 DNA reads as TGTGCCAGCAGCTTATATAGCCTTGGCAGGGATGAGCAGTTCTTC. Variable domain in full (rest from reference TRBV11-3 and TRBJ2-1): EAGVVQSPRYKIIEKKQPVAFWCNPISGHNTLYWYLQNLGQGPELLIRYENEEAVDDSQLPKDRFSAERLKGVDSTLKIQPAELGDSAVYLCASSLYSLGRDEQFFGPGTRLTVL.

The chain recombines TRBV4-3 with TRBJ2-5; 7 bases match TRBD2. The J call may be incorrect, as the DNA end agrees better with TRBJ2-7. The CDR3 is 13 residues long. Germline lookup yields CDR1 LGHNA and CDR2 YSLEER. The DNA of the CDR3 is TGCGCCAGCAGCCAAATGGGAGGGAACGAGCAGTACTTC. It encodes CASSQMGGNEQYF.

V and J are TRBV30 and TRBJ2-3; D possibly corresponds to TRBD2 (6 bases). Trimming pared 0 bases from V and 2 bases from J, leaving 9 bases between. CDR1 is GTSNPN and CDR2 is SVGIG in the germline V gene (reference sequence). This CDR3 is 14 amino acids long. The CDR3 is CAWSVGTYTDTQYF. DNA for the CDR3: TGTGCCTGGAGTGTAGGGACTTACACAGATACGCAGTATTTT.

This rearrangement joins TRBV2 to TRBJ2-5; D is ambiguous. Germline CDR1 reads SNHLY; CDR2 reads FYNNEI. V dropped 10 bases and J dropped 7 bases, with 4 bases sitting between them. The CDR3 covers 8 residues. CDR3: CAIRTQYF. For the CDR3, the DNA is TGTGCCATCCGGACCCAGTACTTC.

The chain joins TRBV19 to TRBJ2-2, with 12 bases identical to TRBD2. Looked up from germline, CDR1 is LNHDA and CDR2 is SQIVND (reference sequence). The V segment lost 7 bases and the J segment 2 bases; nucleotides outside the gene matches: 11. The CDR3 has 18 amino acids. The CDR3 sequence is CASNFGGLAGLNTGELFF. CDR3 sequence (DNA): TGTGCCAGTAACTTCGGGGGACTAGCGGGCCTCAACACCGGGGAGCTGTTTTTT.

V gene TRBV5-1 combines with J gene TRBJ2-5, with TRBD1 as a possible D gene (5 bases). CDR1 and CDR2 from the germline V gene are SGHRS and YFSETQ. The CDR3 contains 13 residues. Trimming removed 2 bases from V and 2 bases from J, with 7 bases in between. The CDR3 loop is CASSFRQQETQYF. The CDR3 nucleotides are TGCGCCAGCAGCTTCAGACAGCAAGAGACCCAGTACTTC.

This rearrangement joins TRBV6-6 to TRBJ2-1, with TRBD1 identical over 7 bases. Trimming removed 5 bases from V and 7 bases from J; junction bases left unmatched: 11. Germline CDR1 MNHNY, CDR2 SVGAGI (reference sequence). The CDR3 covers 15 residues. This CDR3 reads CASSQGGAPWNEQFF. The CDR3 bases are TGTGCCAGCAGTCAAGGGGGCGCCCCGTGGAATGAGCAGTTCTTC.

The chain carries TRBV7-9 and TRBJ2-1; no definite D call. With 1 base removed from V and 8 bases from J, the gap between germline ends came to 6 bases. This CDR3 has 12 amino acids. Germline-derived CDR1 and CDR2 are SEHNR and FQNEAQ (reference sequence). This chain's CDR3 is CASSLVLHEQFF. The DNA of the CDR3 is TGTGCCAGCAGCTTAGTCCTCCATGAGCAGTTCTTC.

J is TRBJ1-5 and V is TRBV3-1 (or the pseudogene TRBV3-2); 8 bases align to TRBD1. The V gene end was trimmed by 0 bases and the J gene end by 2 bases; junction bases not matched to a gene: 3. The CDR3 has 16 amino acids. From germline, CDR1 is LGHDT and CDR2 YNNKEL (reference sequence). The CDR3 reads CASSQEMTGGNQPQHF. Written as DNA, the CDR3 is TGTGCCAGCAGCCAAGAGATGACAGGGGGCAATCAGCCCCAGCATTTT.

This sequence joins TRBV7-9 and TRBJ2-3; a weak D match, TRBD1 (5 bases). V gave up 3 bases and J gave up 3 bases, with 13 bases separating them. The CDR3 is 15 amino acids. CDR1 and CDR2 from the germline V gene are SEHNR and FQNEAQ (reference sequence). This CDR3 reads CASSFQGASTDTQYF. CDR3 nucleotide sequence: TGTGCCAGCAGCTTCCAGGGCGCCTCGACAGATACGCAGTATTTT.

The CDR3 is CASTPGRLAGGATDTQYF. The CDR3 DNA sequence: TGTGCCAGCACTCCGGGGAGGCTAGCGGGGGGGGCCACAGATACGCAGTATTTT. The chain has TRBV28 and TRBJ2-3; 12 bases align to TRBD2. V trimming: 7 bases; J trimming: 2 bases; junction bases outside the gene matches: 13. Germline-derived CDR1 and CDR2 are MDHEN and SYDVKM. The CDR3 runs 18 residues.

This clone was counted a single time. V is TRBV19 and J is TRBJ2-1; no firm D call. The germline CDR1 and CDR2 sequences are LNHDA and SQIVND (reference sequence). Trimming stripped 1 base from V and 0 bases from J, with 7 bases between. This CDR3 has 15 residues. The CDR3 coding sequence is TGTGCCAGTAGTATAGGGGCTCTCTCCTACAATGAGCAGTTCTTC. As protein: CASSIGALSYNEQFF.